This TCR beta chain was recovered during a study of cytomegalovirus exposure and HLA in healthy donors. A word on this clone: Its antigen remains unidentified.

Findings of the study overall: A later analysis linked a missense DCLRE1C variant to TCR beta V- and J-gene trimming. Among TCR beta chains of equal frequency, HLA-associated ones were more clonally expanded in a later analysis. Per a prior analysis, the majority of TCR beta V segments were productive roughly 87% or roughly 30% of the time. Rarity characterized most TCR sequences, yet some public TCRs appeared in many donors.

V was clipped by 0 bases and J by 4 bases, with 13 bases between them. The CDR3 loop spans 15 amino acids. From germline, CDR1 is KGHSH and CDR2 LQKENI. The primer mix had 60 Vbeta and 13 Jbeta primers. Repertoires were generated with immunoSEQ multiplex PCR, while TCRdb's copy carries only in-frame clones and drops some. In the table there are about 240,000 clones, over 70% of which are singletons. The receptor was derived from a woman in her fifties or sixties in good health and CMV-seropositive. The chain is built from TRBV18 and TRBJ2-7; no definite D call. The sequencing sample was made of PBMCs. DNA of the CDR3: TGTGCCAGCTCACCACCGTCCGCAACTACGTACGAGCAGTACTTC. It codes for CASSPPSATTYEQYF. The variable domain in full, with the rest retrieved from reference TRBV18 and TRBJ2-7, is NAGVMQNPRHLVRRRGQEARLRCSPMKGHSHVYWYRQLPEEGLKFMVYLQKENIIDESGMPKERFSAEFPKEGPSILRIQQVVRGDSAAYFCASSPPSATTYEQYFGPGTRLTVT.